The text below deals with one T cell receptor (beta chain). As processed by the authors: Reference gene primer amplification yielded estimated nucleated cell counts. The repertoire was sequenced with immunoSEQ multiplex PCR; TCRdb's copy has only in-frame clones and lacks some. V and J calls and clone size are those listed in that table; D and trimming were worked out from the DNA. The sample records 150,000 to 200,000 clones, 87% being singletons. This CDR3 is built from 15 residues. V shed 4 bases and J shed 6 bases, with 17 bases lying between them. Looked up from germline, CDR1 is MNHNS and CDR2 is SASEGT. The record originates from a study of blood T cell repertoires in COVID-19. Study in general: From the United States, Italy and Spain came samples of acute and convalescent COVID-19.

The clonotype comes from a woman between 18 and 29 years old who had recovered from COVID-19. The sample was peripheral blood. The chain is built from TRBV6-1 and TRBJ2-3, with D tentatively TRBD1 (6 bases). The CDR3 loop reads CASSAKDSLADTQYF. The CDR3, as DNA: TGTGCCAGCAGTGCGAAGGACAGTTTGGCCGATACGCAGTATTTT.